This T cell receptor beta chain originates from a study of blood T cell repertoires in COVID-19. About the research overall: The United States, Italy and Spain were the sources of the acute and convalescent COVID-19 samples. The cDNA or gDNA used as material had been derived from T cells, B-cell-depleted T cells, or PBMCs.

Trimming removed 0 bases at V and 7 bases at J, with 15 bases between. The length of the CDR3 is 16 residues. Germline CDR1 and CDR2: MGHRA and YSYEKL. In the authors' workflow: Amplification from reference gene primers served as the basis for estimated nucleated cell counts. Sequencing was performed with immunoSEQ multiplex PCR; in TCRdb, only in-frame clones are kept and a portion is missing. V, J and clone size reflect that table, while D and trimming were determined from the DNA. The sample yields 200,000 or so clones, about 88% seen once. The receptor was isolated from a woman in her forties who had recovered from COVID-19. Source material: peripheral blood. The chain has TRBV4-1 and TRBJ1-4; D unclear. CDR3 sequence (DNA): TGCGCCAGCAGCCAAGAAGGAGCCTCGTTAGGTGAAAAACTGTTTTTT. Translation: CASSQEGASLGEKLFF.